This T cell receptor (beta chain) derives from a study of somatic mutations in cytotoxic T cells in rheumatoid arthritis. The overall study: There were some V beta antibody-stained T-cell populations flow-sorted at nearly 100% purity, and these included V beta1+ cells sequenced for TCRB.

The V gene lost 8 bases and the J gene lost 0 bases, with 14 bases spanning the gap. CDR3 size: 16 residues. Per germline, CDR1 MDHEN and CDR2 SYDVKM. TCRdb's table, derived via immunoSEQ multiplex PCR, lists solely in-frame clones and lacks some. The table shows 15,000 to 20,000 clones, with 80% to 90% occurring only once. There are a few counts of this clone. This clonotype was obtained from an adult with rheumatoid arthritis. The chain couples TRBV28 to TRBJ1-6, with D maybe TRBD1 (6 bases). The material sequenced was CD8+ T cells sorted from blood. CDR3: CASGKTGSSYNSPLHF. CDR3 DNA: TGTGCCAGCGGTAAAACAGGGAGCTCCTATAATTCACCCCTCCACTTT.